The text below deals with one T cell receptor (beta chain). Its antigen has not been determined. No quality values exist for individual bases; no much larger clone is one base distant. The immunoSEQ Assay, a bias-controlled multiplex PCR, was used to amplify TCRbeta CDR3 regions from genomic DNA. In the authors' own workflow: Nucleated cell counts per sample were estimated from amplification of reference gene primers within the assay. To quantify the absolute abundance of each unique TCRbeta CDR3 rearrangement, sequence reads were collapsed and filtered. For each sample, productive Simpson clonality was calculated as the square root of Simpson's diversity index across productive rearrangements. TCRdb took this table from immuneACCESS and kept in-frame rearrangements with V and J called. Such tables lack part of the clones; where checked against another copy, unresolved V genes explain under half of the gap, and the rest is unexplained. V, J and clone size were drawn from that table, and D and trimming were deduced from the DNA. The sample yields hundreds of thousands of clones; 75% to 90% were counted once. The biggest ten clones account for just over 7% of the sample.

V ends up 3 bases short and J 2 bases short, with an unmatched junction base count of 12. The cysteine opens and the phenylalanine closes a CDR3 of 20 amino acids. Solely the CDR3 DNA is kept, with 60 bases framed from the first base. Looking up the germline V gene yields CDR1 SGDLS and CDR2 YYNGEE. The sample belongs to a study of blood T cell repertoires in COVID-19 (dated by TCRdb to 2020 to 2021). About the investigation overall: Collaborator samples came from the United States, Italy and Spain and covered acute and convalescent phases of COVID-19. The prospective study material was composed of cDNA or gDNA derived from T cells, B-cell-depleted T cells, or PBMCs. Subjects who had been exposed to COVID-19, were actively infected with it, or had recovered from it provided the deeply sampled blood TCRbeta repertoires that made up the dataset. The repertoires were released in a freely available public database meant as a resource for research on the immune response to SARS-CoV-2. The samples were drawn from the first 160 participants of the ongoing ImmuneRACE study and from some 1,300 subjects provided by 6 global collaborators. Nearly every sample came with metadata listing a de-identified subject ID, COVID-19 status, age in years and sex. Where available, HLA class I and class II types were obtained from metadata supplied by the sample provider rather than from assay-based typing.

Results and caveats for the whole study, not just this receptor: Clinical and demographic metadata were provided uncurated, with the amount varying by source and participant.

In Seattle, one collaborating source enrolled patients while the infection was active and tracked those patients longitudinally over the course of disease. Each collaborating institution followed its own protocols to collect whole blood in K2EDTA tubes. For TCRbeta analysis, collaborator samples were shipped as frozen whole blood, as isolated PBMCs, or as DNA extracted from either sample type. The chain joins TRBV9 to TRBJ2-6; 12 middle bases align to TRBD1. Sequencing was done on a sample of peripheral blood. The origin of this receptor is a woman aged 60-75 years with COVID-19, enrolled during active disease. At the DNA level, the sequence is TGTGCCAGCAGCGCCTCCGGGACAGGGGGCTCCCTGGCTGGGGCCAACGTCCTGACTTTC. Its coded protein is CASSASGTGGSLAGANVLTF.